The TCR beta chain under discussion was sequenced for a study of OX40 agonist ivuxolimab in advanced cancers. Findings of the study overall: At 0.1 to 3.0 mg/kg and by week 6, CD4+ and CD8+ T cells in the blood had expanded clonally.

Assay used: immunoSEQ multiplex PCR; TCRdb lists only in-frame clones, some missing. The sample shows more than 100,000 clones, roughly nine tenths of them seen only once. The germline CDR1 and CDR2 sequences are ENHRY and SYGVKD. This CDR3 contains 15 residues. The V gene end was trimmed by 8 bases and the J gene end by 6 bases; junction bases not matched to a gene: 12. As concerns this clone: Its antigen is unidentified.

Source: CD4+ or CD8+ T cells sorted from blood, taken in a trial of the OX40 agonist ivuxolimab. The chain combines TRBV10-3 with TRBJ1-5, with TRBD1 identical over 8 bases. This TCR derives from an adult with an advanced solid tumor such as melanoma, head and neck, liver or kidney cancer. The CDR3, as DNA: TGTGCCATCGGGGACTTAGGACAGGGTATTCAGCCCCAGCATTTT. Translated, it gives CAIGDLGQGIQPQHF.